This record covers a single TCR beta chain. Its antigen is unidentified. These data are taken from a study of cytomegalovirus exposure and HLA in healthy donors. The PCR had 60 Vbeta and 13 Jbeta primers. This table comes from immunoSEQ multiplex PCR, and its TCRdb copy is limited to in-frame clones, with some not included. Of 110,000 to 150,000 clones listed, around 72% are singletons. With V trimmed by 1 base and J by 2 bases, 6 bases remained unmatched. In germline, CDR1 is LNHNV, CDR2 YYDKDF (reference sequence). CDR3 length: 17 residues. Unrecorded immune exposures were likely, despite nominal health at sampling. Study observations and caveats: Listed as cytomegalovirus-associated were over 150 TCR beta chains. Previous analysis showed most TCR beta V segments were productive about 87% or about 30% of the time. The later analysis indicated that the majority of CMV-associated TCR beta chains appeared HLA-restricted.

This TCR derives from a woman aged 40-49 years in good health and CMV-seronegative. The material sequenced was PBMCs. The chain has TRBV15 and TRBJ2-1; TRBD2 matches at 9 bases. CDR3 region: CATSRALAGLTYNEQFF. CDR3 sequence (DNA): TGTGCCACCAGCAGAGCGCTAGCGGGGCTAACCTACAATGAGCAGTTCTTC.